This T cell receptor (beta chain) was identified during a study of technical replicates of blood from a handful of donors (dated by TCRdb to about 2017). The library was obtained by the immunoSEQ multiplex PCR assay. The table was pulled from immuneACCESS by TCRdb, which kept in-frame rearrangements only. Such tables lose some clones; where checked, under half of the loss comes from unresolved V genes, and the rest has no known cause. This sample has nearly 80,000 clones in its table, and 93% of those were observed once. The ten largest clones capture over 0.4% of the sample. As for this clone: The antigen it recognizes is unknown. Base quality data are lacking; no much larger clone is found one base away.

The germline V gene yields MDHEN for CDR1 and SYDVKM for CDR2. The CDR3 measures 14 amino acids from cysteine to phenylalanine. Only the CDR3 DNA is retained, 42 bases long and in frame from the first base. Germline trimming amounts to 5 bases on V and 9 bases on J, with 9 as the count of junction bases outside the gene matches. This clonotype originated in a human donor in good health. The source material was T cells isolated from PBMCs. The rearranged segments are TRBV28 and TRBJ1-1; the junction holds 10 bases that match TRBD1. CDR3 loop: CASSPPGQGRKAFF. The nucleotides read TGTGCCAGCAGTCCCCCGGGACAGGGGCGGAAAGCTTTCTTT.